This TCR beta chain was recovered during a study of blood T cells in healthy people across ages. Study-level points and caveats: In the absence of known donor CMV status, changes in expanded clonotypes were possibly confounded. More naive CD4+ cells and higher diversity were found in long-lived than in aged donors.

There are many counts of this clonotype. The antigen remains undetermined. The second PCR ran roughly 7 to 12 cycles with a sample-barcoded 5' primer and J-beta primers. TCRdb used MiXCR to reprocess the 5' RACE reads, holding one entry per CDR3 protein. The sample consists of 800,000 to 950,000 distinct CDR3 sequences, 25% to 30% of them appearing once. In addition, the sample was reused for a study of T cells of mothers and their children.

Sequences were obtained from blood. This sequence originates from a woman in her thirties or forties in good health.

Here the CDR3 DNA reads TGTGCCAGCAGCCCGTGGGGCGAGAGCTCCTACGAGCAGTACTTC. Its protein product is CASSPWGESSYEQYF. V usage is TRBV7-6 and J usage is TRBJ2-7; D might be TRBD1 (5 bases). Trimming took off 5 bases at V and 0 bases at J, with 14 bases between the two ends. The CDR3 runs to 15 residues. Germline lookup yields CDR1 SGHVS and CDR2 FNYEAQ.